This T cell receptor beta chain was sequenced for a study of blood T cell repertoires in COVID-19. Whole-study context: Sources were T cells, B-cell-depleted T cells, or PBMCs; the material itself was cDNA or gDNA.

Clones were sequenced by immunoSEQ multiplex PCR, and TCRdb holds only the in-frame ones, with some missing. The data contain 110,000 or so clones, 75% to 90% of them singletons. The CDR3 runs 15 residues. The J segment lost 4 bases and the V segment lost 5 bases, leaving 7 bases of the junction unmatched. In germline, CDR1 is LGHDT, CDR2 YNNKEL (reference sequence). The specimen was peripheral blood. This sequence joins TRBV3-1 (or the pseudogene TRBV3-2) and TRBJ1-4; 7 nucleotides match TRBD1. The source is a human donor in a cohort sampled during active COVID-19. CDR3 loop: CASSLRQGGNEKLFF. Written as DNA, the CDR3 is TGTGCCAGCAGCTTGCGACAGGGAGGTAATGAAAAACTGTTTTTT.